Shown below are 13 T cell receptor beta chains from a single sample sequenced in a study of identical twins (TCRdb year 2016). The library was generated by 5' RACE. Sequencing used an Illumina HiSeq 2000. TCRdb reprocessing: public reads trimmed at Q25 with fastp, clones called with MiXCR, in-frame beta chains kept. Each entry merges the rows of one CDR3 protein and shows their most common DNA and genes. The sample yields roughly 750,000 distinct CDR3 sequences; 21% were counted once. The biggest ten clones account for 4% to 5.5% of the sample. The data were also submitted as part of a second study, on T cells expressing NK-cell markers.

Source material: PBMCs. The receptors were gathered from a woman between 18 and 29 years old in good health.

This clonotype was picked up one time. This rearrangement joins TRBV20-1 to TRBJ2-3; D may correspond to TRBD1 or TRBD2 (5 bases each). With 7 bases removed from V and 3 bases from J, the gap between germline ends came to 11 bases. Per germline, CDR1 DFQATT and CDR2 SNEGSKA (reference sequence). This CDR3 region has 12 residues. Here the CDR3 reads CSVQGVTDTQYF. CDR3 sequence (DNA): TGCAGTGTCCAGGGAGTTACAGATACGCAGTATTTT.

This clonotype was seen a few times. J is TRBJ2-3 and V is TRBV20-1; no clear D. In germline, CDR1 is DFQATT, CDR2 SNEGSKA (reference sequence). The CDR3 length is 13 residues. V was trimmed by 3 bases and J by 5 bases, leaving 12 bases between them. CDR3 sequence reads: CSASVPGGDTQYF. DNA for the CDR3: TGCAGTGCTAGTGTCCCGGGTGGAGATACGCAGTATTTT.

This clonotype was counted many times. The genes are TRBV29-1 and TRBJ2-7; either TRBD1 or TRBD2 may fit D (5 bases each). There are 12 residues in the CDR3. CDR1 and CDR2 (germline): SQVTM, ANQGSEA. Trimming pared 3 bases from V and 7 bases from J, leaving 13 bases between. The CDR3 nucleotides are TGCAGCGTTGAGCCAGGGTCGGGGGAGCAGTACTTC. Translated, it gives CSVEPGSGEQYF.

The rearrangement uses TRBV7-8 and TRBJ1-1; TRBD1 agrees at 9 bases. Germline CDR1 SGHVS, CDR2 FQNEAQ. There are 14 residues in the CDR3. The J segment lost 3 bases and the V segment lost 5 bases, leaving 4 bases of the junction unmatched. The CDR3 loop reads CASSIRTGDTEAFF. The CDR3 DNA reads TGTGCCAGCAGCATACGGACAGGGGACACTGAAGCTTTCTTT. The whole variable domain, filled in from reference TRBV7-8 and TRBJ1-1, reads GAGVSQSPRYKVAKRGQDVALRCDPISGHVSLFWYQQALGQGPEFLTYFQNEAQLDKSGLPSDRFFAERPEGSVSTLKIQRTQQEDSAVYLCASSIRTGDTEAFFGQGTRLTVV.

This clonotype was counted only a few times. The chain carries TRBV20-1 and TRBJ1-1; D gene unclear. The germline V and J ends were trimmed by 1 base and 1 base, with 10 bases remaining between them. This CDR3 spans 14 amino acids. CDR1 and CDR2 (germline): DFQATT, SNEGSKA (reference sequence). The CDR3 DNA follows: TGCAGTGCTAGAGGTGTTGAGGGGAACACTGAAGCTTTCTTT. Its protein product is CSARGVEGNTEAFF.

This clonotype was seen a few times. One end of the junction does not line up with germline, which may come from a read error. This chain connects TRBV6-1 to TRBJ2-2; 7 bases map to TRBD1. CDR1 and CDR2 (germline): MNHNS, SASEGT. The CDR3 has 17 amino acids. The CDR3 region has the DNA TGTGCCATCAGTGAAGCAACCGGGACAGCCTACACCGGGGAGCTGTTTTTT. Encoded protein: CAISEATGTAYTGELFF.

Ten or more counts support this clonotype. The chain combines TRBV20-1 with TRBJ2-1; D possibly matches TRBD1 or TRBD2 (5 bases each). CDR1 and CDR2 from the germline V gene are DFQATT and SNEGSKA (reference sequence). The CDR3 consists of 14 residues. Trimming took 3 bases from V and 8 from J, leaving 17 bases between them. The CDR3 nucleotides are TGCAGTGCTAGCGGGACCCCAAAGAGGCATGAGCAGTTCTTC. This gives the protein CSASGTPKRHEQFF.

V and J are TRBV12-3 or TRBV12-4 and TRBJ1-4; D not certain. CDR3 length: 12 amino acids. Trimming shortened V by 3 bases and J by 8 bases, and 7 bases separated the two germline ends. CDR3 residues: CASSFLGEKLFF. CDR3 nucleotides: TGTGCCAGCAGTTTCTTGGGCGAAAAACTGTTTTTT.

V usage is TRBV9 and J usage is TRBJ2-7, with D perhaps being TRBD1 or TRBD2 (5 bases each). CDR1 and CDR2 (germline): SGDLS, YYNGEE. Trimming pared 0 bases from V and 2 bases from J, leaving 6 bases between. CDR3 length: 13 amino acids. This chain's CDR3 is CASSVGDAYEQYF. The DNA for the CDR3 is TGTGCCAGCAGCGTAGGGGACGCCTACGAGCAGTACTTC. The full variable domain, in which reference TRBV9 and TRBJ2-7 provide the parts outside the CDR3, is DSGVTQTPKHLITATGQRVTLRCSPRSGDLSVYWYQQSLDQGLQFLIQYYNGEERAKGNILERFSAQQFPDLHSELNLSSLELGDSALYFCASSVGDAYEQYFGPGTRLTVT.

The chain combines TRBV25-1 with TRBJ2-5; D is ambiguous. The CDR3 runs 12 residues. CDR1 and CDR2 (germline): MGHDK, SYGVNS. The V end was cut by 2 bases, the J end by 5 bases, with 6 bases between. CDR3 DNA sequence: TGTGCCAGCAGTGAACCCTCGGAGACCCAGTACTTC. Encoded protein: CASSEPSETQYF.

This clonotype has more than one count but fewer than ten. V usage is TRBV13 and J usage is TRBJ2-7; TRBD2 might be the D (6 bases). Trimming removed 3 bases at V and 2 bases at J, with 11 bases between. The germline gives CDR1 PRHDT, CDR2 FYEKMQ (reference sequence). The CDR3 covers 14 residues. The CDR3 sequence: CASSLRDWPYEQYF. CDR3 nucleotides: TGTGCCAGCAGCTTGCGGGACTGGCCCTACGAGCAGTACTTC.

This clonotype was counted at least ten times. This chain joins TRBV20-1 and TRBJ2-1; 7 nucleotides agree with TRBD2. In germline, CDR1 is DFQATT, CDR2 SNEGSKA (reference sequence). J gave up 10 bases and V 0 bases, and 12 bases lay outside the gene matches. The CDR3 sequence is 15 residues long. In DNA, the CDR3 is TGCAGTGCTAGAGATCCTCGCGGGAGTGGTTGGGAGCAGTTCTTC. Encoded protein: CSARDPRGSGWEQFF.

This clonotype was seen more than once but under ten times. V and J are TRBV6-1 and TRBJ1-6; 10 bases map to TRBD1. CDR3 length: 14 amino acids. V lost 5 bases, J lost 11 bases, and 6 bases stayed unmatched. Germline V gene sequence: CDR1 MNHNS, CDR2 SASEGT. CDR3 sequence reads: CASSLSDRGTPLHF. The CDR3 DNA reads as TGTGCCAGCAGTCTTTCGGACAGGGGGACACCCCTCCACTTT.